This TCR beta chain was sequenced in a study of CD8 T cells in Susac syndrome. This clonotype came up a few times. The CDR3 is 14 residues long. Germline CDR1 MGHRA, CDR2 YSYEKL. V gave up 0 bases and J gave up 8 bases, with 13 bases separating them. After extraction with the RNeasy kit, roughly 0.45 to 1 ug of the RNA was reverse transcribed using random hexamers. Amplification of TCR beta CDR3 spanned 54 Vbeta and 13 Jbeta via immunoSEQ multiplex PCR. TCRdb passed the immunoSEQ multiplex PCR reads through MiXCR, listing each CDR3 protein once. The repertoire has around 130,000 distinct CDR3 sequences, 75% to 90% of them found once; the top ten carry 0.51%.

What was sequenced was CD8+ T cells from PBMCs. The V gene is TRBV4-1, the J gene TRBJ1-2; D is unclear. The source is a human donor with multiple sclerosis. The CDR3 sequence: CASSQDIGGSGYTF. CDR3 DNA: TGCGCCAGCAGCCAAGATATAGGAGGGTCCGGCTACACCTTC.